This TCR beta chain was identified in a study of cytotoxic CD8 clonotypes in ibrutinib-treated CLL. Profiled with immunoSEQ multiplex PCR; TCRdb holds only in-frame clones, not every one. The sample holds approximately 24,000 clones; 65% to 70% are singletons and the top ten take 45% to 60%. CDR1 and CDR2 from the germline V gene are MGHRA and YSYEKL. The length of the CDR3 is 16 residues. V lost 4 bases and J 5 bases, leaving 15 bases between the germline ends. The specimen comprised PBMCs, sampled at disease progression, from a patient treated with ibrutinib. This receptor was identified in a human donor with chronic lymphocytic leukemia. This chain joins TRBV4-1 and TRBJ1-6; D is possibly TRBD1 (6 bases). The CDR3 DNA sequence: TGCGCCAGCAGCCGTGCGGGGGGGGCCGATAATTCACCCCTCCACTTT. This sequence encodes CASSRAGGADNSPLHF.